The 2 T cell receptor beta chains in this list originate from one sample, sequenced in a study of T cells in localized non-small cell lung cancer. Produced via immunoSEQ multiplex PCR; TCRdb's table is partial and in-frame only. The sample includes over 20,000 clones, over 75% of them seen just once. This sample comprised peripheral blood, obtained before any cancer treatment. These receptors originate from a man aged 35 to 69 with stage III squamous cell lung carcinoma.

This clone was detected only once. CDR3 residues: CASSTRGGQETQYF. The CDR3 nucleotides are TGTGCCAGCAGCACCAGGGGGGGGCAAGAGACCCAGTACTTC. The chain has TRBV5-4 and TRBJ2-5; D could derive from TRBD1 or TRBD2 (7 bases each). Between the trimmed V and J ends, which lost 4 bases and 2 bases, there was a span of 12 bases. The CDR3 totals 14 residues. Germline V lookup: CDR1 SGHNT, CDR2 YYREEE (reference sequence).

In DNA, the CDR3 is TGCGCCAGCAGCCGTTCTGGGACTCCGGCCAATTATGGCTACACCTTC. This encodes CASSRSGTPANYGYTF. The chain uses TRBV5-1 and TRBJ1-2, with a weak D call TRBD1 (5 bases). Germline values: CDR1 SGHRS, CDR2 YFSETQ. The CDR3 runs to 16 residues. V lost 4 bases to trimming and J lost 5 bases, with 21 bases between them.